What follows are 17 T cell receptor beta chains derived from one specimen sequenced in a study of Ad26.COV2.S vaccination and SARS-CoV-2 variants (dated by TCRdb to about 2021). The treatment or condition label for this specimen denotes: roughly 18 received Ad26.COV2.S at low or high dose, single or two shots; 5 received placebo; per-sample allocation not given. For vaccine and placebo recipients, the sequenced repertoires came from samples collected on day 63 after the first injection. To prepare the library, the immunoSEQ multiplex PCR assay was applied. The table comes from immuneACCESS by way of TCRdb, which keeps in-frame sequences with V and J called. Part of the clones is missing from these tables; in studies checked, under half for an unresolved V gene and the rest for unknown reasons. For this sample there are approximately 410,000 clones; about 92% appear just once. The top ten hold around 1.7% of the sample.

The input for sequencing was peripheral blood, taken in a trial of Ad26.COV2.S vaccine versus placebo. All receptors derive from a person aged 18 to 59 who received the Ad26.COV2.S COVID-19 vaccine or a placebo.

Written as DNA, the CDR3 is TGTGCCAGCAGCTTAATGGGGCCAGTTTACTCCAATGAGCAGTTCTTC. Translation: CASSLMGPVYSNEQFF. The V gene is TRBV7-9, the J gene TRBJ2-1; D is possibly TRBD1 (5 bases). The V end was cut by 2 bases, the J end by 6 bases, with 17 bases between. Germline V lookup: CDR1 SEHNR, CDR2 FQNEAQ (reference sequence). The CDR3 is 16 amino acids. The variable domain in full, completed from reference TRBV7-9 and TRBJ2-1, reads DTGVSQNPRHKITKRGQNVTFRCDPISEHNRLYWYRQTLGQGPEFLTYFQNEAQLEKSRLLSDRFSAERPKGSFSTLEIQRTEQGDSAMYLCASSLMGPVYSNEQFFGPGTRLTVL.

The chain links TRBV7-9 to TRBJ2-2, with TRBD1 matching 7 bases. V shed 7 bases, J shed 1 base, and the junction held 12 bases outside the gene matches. This CDR3 spans 17 amino acids. CDR1 SEHNR and CDR2 FQNEAQ come from the germline V gene (reference sequence). CDR3 nucleotide sequence: TGTGCCAGCACCAAGGGGGCGTTCAGGGAGAACACCGGGGAGCTGTTTTTT. Protein: CASTKGAFRENTGELFF.

This chain joins TRBV18 and TRBJ1-1; D unclear. Trimming removed 7 bases at V and 1 base at J, with 10 bases between. Germline V gives CDR1 KGHSH, CDR2 LQKENI. This CDR3 spans 13 amino acids. Here the CDR3 reads CASFPTRNTEAFF. Here the CDR3 DNA reads TGTGCCAGCTTCCCAACACGGAACACTGAAGCTTTCTTT.

The chain uses TRBV7-9 and TRBJ1-1; 8 positions match TRBD1. Germline V gene lookup returns CDR1 SEHNR and CDR2 FQNEAQ (reference sequence). CDR3 length: 16 residues. V gave up 1 base and J gave up 4 bases; unmatched junction bases: 8. CDR3 amino acids: CASSLEPTGDLTEAFF. CDR3 nucleotides: TGTGCCAGCAGCTTAGAACCGACAGGGGACCTCACTGAAGCTTTCTTT.

In DNA, the CDR3 is TGCGCCAGCAGCTCGGCCGGACAGGGGGGCGGGGAGCTGTTTTTT. Translation: CASSSAGQGGGELFF. The rearrangement links TRBV5-1 to TRBJ2-2; 10 positions match TRBD1. Germline V gives CDR1 SGHRS, CDR2 YFSETQ. The V segment lost 3 bases and the J segment 7 bases; nucleotides outside the gene matches: 6. This CDR3 is 15 amino acids long.

The chain has TRBV4-3 and TRBJ2-7; a weak D match, TRBD2 (5 bases). CDR3 length equals 16 residues. Germline V CDR1 and CDR2: LGHNA, YSLEER. V lost 1 base, J lost 2 bases, and 15 bases lay in between. CDR3 sequence reads: CASSQALSGFPYEQYF. The CDR3 coding sequence is TGCGCCAGCAGCCAAGCGTTAAGCGGTTTCCCCTACGAGCAGTACTTC.

V usage is TRBV7-8 and J usage is TRBJ1-2, with a possible D match to TRBD1 (6 bases). Trimming shortened V by 1 base and J by 6 bases, and 12 bases separated the two germline ends. The CDR3 consists of 14 residues. CDR1 SGHVS and CDR2 FQNEAQ come from the germline V gene. CDR3 residues: CASSLVDRFHGYTF. The DNA of the CDR3 is TGTGCCAGCAGCTTAGTAGACAGGTTCCATGGCTACACCTTC.

The CDR3 reads CASSHGRDSGNTIYF. In nucleotides, the CDR3 is TGTGCCAGTAGCCACGGACGGGACTCTGGAAACACCATATATTTT. The chain links TRBV19 to TRBJ1-3; no firm D call. The germline V gene encodes CDR1 LNHDA and CDR2 SQIVND (reference sequence). Trimming took 6 bases from V and 0 from J, leaving 12 bases between them. CDR3 length: 15 amino acids.

The chain couples TRBV13 to TRBJ2-1, with D unresolved. The CDR3 is 16 residues long. Germline CDR1 PRHDT, CDR2 FYEKMQ (reference sequence). V gave up 5 bases and J gave up 0 bases, with 14 bases separating them. Here the CDR3 DNA reads TGTGCCAGCAGCCCCGAAGGCTTTAGCTCCTACAATGAGCAGTTCTTC. It is translated as CASSPEGFSSYNEQFF. The full variable domain, with the rest looked up from reference TRBV13 and TRBJ2-1, is AAGVIQSPRHLIKEKRETATLKCYPIPRHDTVYWYQQGPGQDPQFLISFYEKMQSDKGSIPDRFSAQQFSDYHSELNMSSLELGDSALYFCASSPEGFSSYNEQFFGPGTRLTVL.

The chain is built from TRBV29-1 and TRBJ2-4; 8 nucleotides line up with TRBD1. With V trimmed by 6 bases and J by 7 bases, 8 bases remained unmatched. Per germline, CDR1 SQVTM and CDR2 ANQGSEA. This CDR3 region has 13 residues. CDR3 nucleotide sequence: TGCAGCGTGGGGTCGGGACAGGCCAACATTCAGTACTTC. Protein product: CSVGSGQANIQYF.

V gene TRBV27 combines with J gene TRBJ1-2, with D maybe TRBD1 (5 bases). The ends were cut back, 4 bases at V and 5 bases at J, with 11 bases in the middle. Per the germline V gene, CDR1 is MNHEY and CDR2 is SMNVEV (reference sequence). The CDR3 runs to 13 residues. DNA for the CDR3: TGTGCCAGCAGTTCCGGGACCGCGTATGGCTACACCTTC. Protein: CASSSGTAYGYTF.

This chain uses TRBV19 with TRBJ2-7, with D perhaps matching TRBD2 (5 bases). The CDR3 sequence is 14 residues long. CDR1 is LNHDA and CDR2 is SQIVND in the germline V gene (reference sequence). Between the trimmed V and J ends, which lost 5 bases and 4 bases, there was a span of 15 bases. The CDR3 sequence is CASSPAAVTYEQYF. The CDR3, as DNA: TGTGCCAGTAGTCCAGCGGCTGTGACTTACGAGCAGTACTTC.

The CDR3 bases are TGCGCCAGCAGCTTGGCTAGCGGGGGGGCAAGAGATACGCAGTATTTT. It specifies CASSLASGGARDTQYF. J is TRBJ2-3 and V is TRBV5-1; 12 positions agree with TRBD2. Germline CDR1 and CDR2: SGHRS and YFSETQ. J was trimmed by 5 bases and V by 0 bases; bases with no gene match: 4. This CDR3 spans 16 amino acids.

The chain joins TRBV27 to TRBJ2-7; D call uncertain. In germline, CDR1 is MNHEY, CDR2 SMNVEV (reference sequence). CDR3 size: 14 residues. Trimming shortened V by 5 bases and J by 7 bases, and 18 bases separated the two germline ends. Here the CDR3 DNA reads TGTGCCAGCAGTACTGGGATCCGGTGGTGGGAGCAGTACTTC. This translates into CASSTGIRWWEQYF.

The chain employs TRBV30 and TRBJ2-4; D is possibly TRBD1 (6 bases). This CDR3 has 14 amino acids. Germline-derived CDR1 and CDR2 are GTSNPN and SVGIG (reference sequence). Trimming stripped 0 bases from V and 8 bases from J, with 14 bases between. Written as DNA, the CDR3 is TGTGCCTGGAGTGTACAGGGTCGGGCGGACATTCAGTACTTC. As protein: CAWSVQGRADIQYF.

V usage is TRBV19 and J usage is TRBJ2-1; 7 nucleotides align to TRBD2. Germline loops: CDR1 LNHDA, CDR2 SQIVND (reference sequence). Trimming cost V 5 bases and J 5 bases; bases outside gene matches: 9. CDR3 length: 15 amino acids. Written as DNA, the CDR3 is TGTGCCAGTAGTCCGGGGAGCGGGGCCCACAATGAGCAGTTCTTC. This sequence encodes CASSPGSGAHNEQFF. Full variable domain (missing parts from reference TRBV19 and TRBJ2-1): DGGITQSPKYLFRKEGQNVTLSCEQNLNHDAMYWYRQDPGQGLRLIYYSQIVNDFQKGDIAEGYSVSREKKESFPLTVTSAQKNPTAFYLCASSPGSGAHNEQFFGPGTRLTVL.

Turning to this clone: Germline and junction disagree at one end, which may indicate a read error. The J gene is TRBJ2-7, the V gene TRBV4-1; D unresolved. CDR1 MGHRA and CDR2 YSYEKL come from the germline V gene. CDR3 length equals 12 residues. The DNA for the CDR3 is TGCGCCAGCAGCCAAGATTCTAGTCAGGTTCATTGG. Protein sequence: CASSQDSSQVHW.